The 27 T cell receptor beta chains below were found in one sample sequenced in a study of blood T cell repertoires in COVID-19. Clones were read by immunoSEQ multiplex PCR, and TCRdb kept only the in-frame ones, dropping some. The table has around 300,000 clones, approximately 88% seen once. Material: peripheral blood. The receptors come from a woman aged 40 to 50 who had recovered from COVID-19.

V gene TRBV12-5 combines with J gene TRBJ1-1, with a weak D call TRBD1 (5 bases). CDR1 is LGHNT, CDR2 FRNRAP, per germline. The length of the CDR3 is 13 residues. Trimming stripped 6 bases from V and 4 bases from J, with 12 bases between. CDR3 residues: CASGRDSLTEAFF. In nucleotides, the CDR3 is TGTGCTAGTGGCCGTGACAGCCTCACTGAAGCTTTCTTT.

The rearrangement joins TRBV7-8 to TRBJ1-6; no definite D call. There are 14 residues in the CDR3. The V end was cut by 2 bases, the J end by 4 bases, with 6 bases between. CDR1 is SGHVS, CDR2 FQNEAQ, per germline. CDR3 in amino acids: CASSLRGYNSPLHF. DNA for the CDR3: TGTGCCAGCAGCTTACGAGGGTATAATTCACCCCTCCACTTT.

The CDR3 DNA is TGTGCCAGCAGGCTGGCGGCGGTACCCCAGCCCCAGCATTTT. Protein: CASRLAAVPQPQHF. The V call is TRBV28, the J call TRBJ1-5; D unresolved. CDR3 length: 14 amino acids. V dropped 6 bases and J dropped 7 bases, with 16 bases sitting between them. Germline-derived CDR1 and CDR2 are MDHEN and SYDVKM.

Points on this clone: The junction departs from the called germline gene at one end, perhaps through a read error. The J gene is TRBJ1-1, the V gene TRBV30; no definite D call. Germline V lookup: CDR1 GTSNPN, CDR2 SVGIG (reference sequence). CDR3 size: 13 residues. CDR3 in amino acids: CTWSVLEGTEAFF. CDR3 coding DNA: TGTACCTGGAGTGTACTTGAGGGCACTGAAGCTTTCTTT.

V gene TRBV5-4 combines with J gene TRBJ2-7; maybe TRBD2 (6 bases). Looked up from germline, CDR1 is SGHNT and CDR2 is YYREEE (reference sequence). There are 14 residues in the CDR3. V was pared by 4 bases and J by 2 bases, with 13 bases between. The CDR3 loop is CASSPGSNPYEQYF. The CDR3 DNA reads as TGTGCCAGCAGCCCCGGGAGTAATCCCTACGAGCAGTACTTC.

J is TRBJ2-1 and V is TRBV29-1, with 7 bases lining up with TRBD2. The CDR3 totals 14 residues. V shed 2 bases and J 5 bases; nucleotides not matched to a gene: 6. Germline assignment: CDR1 SQVTM and CDR2 ANQGSEA. The CDR3 spells CSVELGLLNNEQFF. As DNA, the CDR3 is TGCAGCGTTGAATTGGGACTACTTAACAATGAGCAGTTCTTC.

This chain joins TRBV6-5 and TRBJ2-1; tentative D call: TRBD2 (6 bases). Germline CDR1 is MNHEY and CDR2 is SVGAGI. The CDR3 has 13 residues. The CDR3 protein is CASGLSSYNEQFF. CDR3 DNA: TGTGCAAGCGGGCTCAGCTCCTACAATGAGCAGTTCTTC.

This chain links TRBV12-3 or TRBV12-4 with TRBJ2-5, with TRBD1 matching 7 bases. CDR3 length equals 11 residues. After removal of 6 bases from V and 12 bases from J, the junction contained 7 bases not matched to a gene. The CDR3 DNA reads TGTGCCAGCAGGGGAACAGGGGAAGAGTACTTC. This sequence encodes CASRGTGEEYF.

V usage is TRBV27 and J usage is TRBJ2-2; 10 positions agree with TRBD1. J lost 7 bases, V lost 10 bases, and 6 bases had no gene match. CDR3 size: 13 residues. Germline CDR1 MNHEY, CDR2 SMNVEV (reference sequence). This chain's CDR3 is CAIGTGEIGELFF. DNA of the CDR3: TGTGCCATCGGGACAGGGGAAATCGGGGAGCTGTTTTTT.

CDR3 region: CASSESYHGTGVLSNQPQHF. The CDR3 DNA reads as TGTGCCAGCAGCGAGTCCTATCACGGGACAGGGGTCCTTAGCAATCAGCCCCAGCATTTT. The chain combines TRBV3-1 (or the pseudogene TRBV3-2) with TRBJ1-5, with TRBD1 matching over 10 bases. The CDR3 extends over 20 amino acids. Germline trimming cut 5 bases from V and 0 bases from J; bases unmatched to any gene: 16. CDR1 is LGHDT, CDR2 YNNKEL, per germline (reference sequence).

This clone has just one count. The chain has TRBV9 and TRBJ2-5, with TRBD2 matching 9 bases. CDR3 length equals 12 residues. The germline V gene encodes CDR1 SGDLS and CDR2 YYNGEE. With 9 bases clipped from V and 8 bases from J, the junction kept 8 bases outside the gene matches. The CDR3 reads CANGTSRKTQYF. The CDR3 DNA sequence: TGTGCCAACGGGACTAGCAGAAAAACCCAGTACTTC.

The J gene is TRBJ2-3, the V gene TRBV29-1; 8 bases map to TRBD2. Trimming removed 7 bases from V and 2 bases from J; junction bases left unmatched: 5. Germline values: CDR1 SQVTM, CDR2 ANQGSEA. This CDR3 contains 13 residues. The CDR3 bases are TGCAGCGAAGGACTAGCAGCCACAGATACGCAGTATTTT. Its protein is CSEGLAATDTQYF.

The rearrangement links TRBV28 to TRBJ1-5; 8 nucleotides agree with TRBD1. There are 17 residues in the CDR3. CDR1 and CDR2 (germline): MDHEN, SYDVKM. Trimming removed 5 bases from V and 3 bases from J; junction bases left unmatched: 12. CDR3 in DNA: TGTGCCAGCAGTATTCATGGGGCAGGGGGCATCAATCAGCCCCAGCATTTT. Its translation: CASSIHGAGGINQPQHF.

The chain combines TRBV5-6 with TRBJ1-2; TRBD1 is a possible D gene (5 bases). This CDR3 is built from 15 residues. The germline V and J ends were trimmed by 4 bases and 7 bases, with 20 bases remaining between them. Germline V gives CDR1 SGHDT, CDR2 YYEEEE. The CDR3 region is CASSTPRRGKFGYTF. CDR3 DNA: TGTGCCAGCAGCACGCCGCGGAGGGGCAAGTTTGGCTACACCTTC.

The CDR3 here is CASSLGLEQYF. CDR3 in DNA: TGTGCCAGCTCCCTCGGGTTGGAGCAGTACTTC. The V and J genes are TRBV28 and TRBJ2-7; D unclear. V gave up 8 bases and J gave up 7 bases, with 12 bases separating them. CDR3 size: 11 residues. Germline V lookup: CDR1 MDHEN, CDR2 SYDVKM.

The chain carries TRBV10-3 and TRBJ2-3; 7 positions agree with TRBD2. Germline values: CDR1 ENHRY, CDR2 SYGVKD. The CDR3 runs 14 residues. The V gene end was trimmed by 5 bases and the J gene end by 4 bases; junction bases not matched to a gene: 6. Written as DNA, the CDR3 is TGTGCCATCAGTCACGCGGGAGTAGCAGATACGCAGTATTTT. As protein: CAISHAGVADTQYF.

V usage is TRBV4-1 and J usage is TRBJ1-1; perhaps TRBD1 as D (6 bases). The germline V gene has CDR1 MGHRA and CDR2 YSYEKL. The CDR3 runs to 17 residues. V was shortened by 4 bases and J by 0 bases, with 18 bases between the two germline ends. The CDR3 spells CASSRGGGGQLNTEAFF. CDR3 in DNA: TGCGCCAGCAGCCGCGGCGGGGGAGGACAGCTGAACACTGAAGCTTTCTTT.

This clone was counted a single time. V is TRBV27 and J is TRBJ2-1; 9 nucleotides align to TRBD1. The length of the CDR3 is 15 residues. Per the germline V gene, CDR1 is MNHEY and CDR2 is SMNVEV (reference sequence). V gave up 6 bases and J gave up 3 bases; unmatched junction bases: 6. The CDR3 DNA reads TGTGCCAGCAGCTGGGACAGGGTTGGCTACAATGAGCAGTTCTTC. Protein product: CASSWDRVGYNEQFF.

There are a few counts of this clone. The gene calls are TRBV27 and TRBJ2-1; 7 bases line up with TRBD2. The CDR3 sequence is 15 residues long. V lost 3 bases, J lost 5 bases, and 7 bases stayed unmatched. Germline CDR1 reads MNHEY; CDR2 reads SMNVEV (reference sequence). CDR3 DNA sequence: TGTGCCAGCAGTTTTCAACTAGCGCCTAACAATGAGCAGTTCTTC. Protein: CASSFQLAPNNEQFF.

The chain links TRBV11-2 to TRBJ2-2; D gene ambiguous. The CDR3 extends over 13 amino acids. CDR1 is SGHAT, CDR2 FQNNGV, per germline. Deletions cut 4 bases from V and 7 bases from J, with 10 bases between. CDR3 protein: CASSSTLVGELFF. The DNA of the CDR3 is TGTGCCAGCAGCTCTACCCTTGTCGGGGAGCTGTTTTTT.

This chain joins TRBV5-1 and TRBJ2-7; D possibly corresponds to TRBD2 (5 bases). This CDR3 has 14 amino acids. V gave up 6 bases and J gave up 2 bases, with 15 bases separating them. Germline values: CDR1 SGHRS, CDR2 YFSETQ. The CDR3 nucleotides are TGCGCCAGCACCCCCGGGGATGGGACCTACGAGCAGTACTTC. As protein: CASTPGDGTYEQYF.

This clone was picked up one time. The chain recombines TRBV5-4 with TRBJ2-1; possibly TRBD2 for D (6 bases). With 0 bases removed from V and 3 bases from J, the gap between germline ends came to 13 bases. The CDR3 has 16 residues. Germline V gene data show CDR1 as SGHNT and CDR2 as YYREEE (reference sequence). The CDR3 DNA follows: TGTGCCAGCAGCTTGGTCGGGGGAGAGCTCTACAATGAGCAGTTCTTC. Translated: CASSLVGGELYNEQFF.

The chain links TRBV21-1 to TRBJ1-5; the table names TRBD1, a call not compared with the DNA. TRBV21-1 is designated a pseudogene. There are 12 residues in the CDR3. CDR3 loop: CASSRGSQPQHF. The CDR3, as DNA: TGTGCCAGCAGCAGGGGCAGTCAGCCCCAGCATTTT.

V usage is TRBV7-8 and J usage is TRBJ1-4; D unresolved. V lost 1 base, J lost 3 bases, and 15 bases lay in between. The CDR3 has 17 residues. Germline V gene lookup returns CDR1 SGHVS and CDR2 FQNEAQ. The CDR3 region has the DNA TGTGCCAGCAGCTTAGGTTCCGCCCTTGAGGCTAATGAAAAACTGTTTTTT. It specifies CASSLGSALEANEKLFF.

This chain links TRBV6-5 with TRBJ2-3; tentative D call: TRBD2 (5 bases). The CDR3 has 15 residues. V gave up 11 bases and J gave up 0 bases, with 18 bases separating them. CDR1 is MNHEY, CDR2 SVGAGI, per germline. As DNA, the CDR3 is TGTGCCGGAACCCGGACTGCTTCTAGCACAGATACGCAGTATTTT. It translates to CAGTRTASSTDTQYF.

This clone was seen more than once but under ten times. The chain carries TRBV27 and TRBJ2-7, with no clear D. CDR1 MNHEY and CDR2 SMNVEV come from the germline V gene (reference sequence). The CDR3 has 13 residues. The V gene lost 3 bases and the J gene lost 2 bases, with 8 bases spanning the gap. This chain's CDR3 is CASSFVPAYEQYF. The CDR3 nucleotides read TGTGCCAGCAGTTTTGTTCCGGCCTACGAGCAGTACTTC.

The chain couples TRBV10-1 to TRBJ2-1; 9 nucleotides line up with TRBD2. The CDR3 consists of 13 residues. Germline V gene data show CDR1 as WNHNN and CDR2 as SYGVQD (reference sequence). V was pared by 6 bases and J by 10 bases, with 7 bases of the junction left unmatched. The CDR3 protein is CASSEVAGEEQFF. CDR3 DNA: TGCGCCAGCAGCGAAGTAGCGGGAGAAGAGCAGTTCTTC.